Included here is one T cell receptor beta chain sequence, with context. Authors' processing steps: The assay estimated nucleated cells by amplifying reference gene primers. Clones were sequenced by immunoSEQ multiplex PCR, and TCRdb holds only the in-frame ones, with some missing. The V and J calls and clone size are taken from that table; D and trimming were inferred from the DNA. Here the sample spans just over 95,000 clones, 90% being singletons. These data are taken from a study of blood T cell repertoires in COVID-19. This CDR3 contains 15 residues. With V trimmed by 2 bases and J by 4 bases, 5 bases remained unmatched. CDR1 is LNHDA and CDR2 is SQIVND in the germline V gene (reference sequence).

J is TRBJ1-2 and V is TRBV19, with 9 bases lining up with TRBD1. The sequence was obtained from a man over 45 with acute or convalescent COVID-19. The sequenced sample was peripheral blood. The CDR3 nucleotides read TGTGCCAGTAGTATACTCCGGGACAGGGCCTATGGCTACACCTTC. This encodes CASSILRDRAYGYTF.